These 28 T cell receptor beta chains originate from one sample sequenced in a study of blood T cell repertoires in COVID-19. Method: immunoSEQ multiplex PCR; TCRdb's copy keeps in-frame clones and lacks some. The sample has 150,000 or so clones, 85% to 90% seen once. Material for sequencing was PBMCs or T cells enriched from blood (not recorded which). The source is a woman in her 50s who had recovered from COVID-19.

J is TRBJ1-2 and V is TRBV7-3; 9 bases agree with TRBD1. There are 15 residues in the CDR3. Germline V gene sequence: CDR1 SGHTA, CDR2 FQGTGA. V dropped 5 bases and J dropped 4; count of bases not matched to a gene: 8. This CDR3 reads CASSPTGGAGYGYTF. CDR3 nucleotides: TGTGCCAGCAGCCCCACAGGGGGCGCCGGCTATGGCTACACCTTC.

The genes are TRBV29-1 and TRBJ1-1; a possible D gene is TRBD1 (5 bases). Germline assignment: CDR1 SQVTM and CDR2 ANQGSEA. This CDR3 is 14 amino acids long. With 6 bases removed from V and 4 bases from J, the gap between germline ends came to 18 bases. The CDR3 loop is CSVDPPGVVTEAFF. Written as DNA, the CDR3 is TGCAGCGTGGACCCCCCGGGGGTCGTCACTGAAGCTTTCTTT.

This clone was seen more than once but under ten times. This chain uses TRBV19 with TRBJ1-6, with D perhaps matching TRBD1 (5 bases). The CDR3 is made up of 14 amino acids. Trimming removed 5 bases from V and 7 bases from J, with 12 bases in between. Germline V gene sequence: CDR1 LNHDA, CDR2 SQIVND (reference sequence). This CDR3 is CASSRGGFNSPLHF. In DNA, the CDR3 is TGTGCCAGTAGTCGGGGGGGGTTCAATTCACCCCTCCACTTT.

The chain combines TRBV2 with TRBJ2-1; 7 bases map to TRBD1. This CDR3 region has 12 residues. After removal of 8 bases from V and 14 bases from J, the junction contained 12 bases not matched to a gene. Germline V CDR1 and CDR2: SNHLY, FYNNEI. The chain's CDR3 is CASDLRGGEKFF. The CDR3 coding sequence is TGTGCCAGCGACCTGCGAGGGGGCGAAAAGTTCTTC. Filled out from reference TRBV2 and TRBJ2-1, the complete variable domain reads EPEVTQTPSHQVTQMGQEVILRCVPISNHLYFYWYRQILGQKVEFLVSFYNNEISEKSEIFDDQFSVERPDGSNFTLKIRSTKLEDSAMYFCASDLRGGEKFFGPGTRLTVL.

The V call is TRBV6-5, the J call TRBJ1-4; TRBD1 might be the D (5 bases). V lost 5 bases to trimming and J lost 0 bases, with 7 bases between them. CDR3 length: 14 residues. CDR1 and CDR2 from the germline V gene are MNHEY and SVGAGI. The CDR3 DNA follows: TGTGCCAGCAGTACAGGTGCAACTAATGAAAAACTGTTTTTT. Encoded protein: CASSTGATNEKLFF.

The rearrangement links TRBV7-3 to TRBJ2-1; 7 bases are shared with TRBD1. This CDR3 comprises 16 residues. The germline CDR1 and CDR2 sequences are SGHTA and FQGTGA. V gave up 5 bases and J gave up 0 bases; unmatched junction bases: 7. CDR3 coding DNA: TGTGCCAGCAGCAAACAGGGGACGAGCTCCTACAATGAGCAGTTCTTC. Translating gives CASSKQGTSSYNEQFF. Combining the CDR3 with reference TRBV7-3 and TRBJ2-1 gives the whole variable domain GAGVSQTPSNKVTEKGKYVELRCDPISGHTALYWYRQSLGQGPEFLIYFQGTGAADDSGLPNDRFFAVRPEGSVSTLKIQRTERGDSAVYLCASSKQGTSSYNEQFFGPGTRLTVL.

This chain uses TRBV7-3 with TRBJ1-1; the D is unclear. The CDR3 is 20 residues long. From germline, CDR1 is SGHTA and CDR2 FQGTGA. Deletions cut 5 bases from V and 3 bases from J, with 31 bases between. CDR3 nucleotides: TGTGCCAGCAGCCCCATCGGGTCGGGTGTGAGGGCACCAAGAGACACTGAAGCTTTCTTT. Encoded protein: CASSPIGSGVRAPRDTEAFF.

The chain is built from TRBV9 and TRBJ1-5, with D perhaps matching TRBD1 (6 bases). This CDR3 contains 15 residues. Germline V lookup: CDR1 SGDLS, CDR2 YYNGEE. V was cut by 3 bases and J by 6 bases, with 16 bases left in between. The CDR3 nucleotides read TGTGCCAGCAGCGCGACAGGTAATCTTGGTCAGCCCCAGCATTTT. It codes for CASSATGNLGQPQHF. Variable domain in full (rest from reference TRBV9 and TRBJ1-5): DSGVTQTPKHLITATGQRVTLRCSPRSGDLSVYWYQQSLDQGLQFLIQYYNGEERAKGNILERFSAQQFPDLHSELNLSSLELGDSALYFCASSATGNLGQPQHFGDGTRLSIL.

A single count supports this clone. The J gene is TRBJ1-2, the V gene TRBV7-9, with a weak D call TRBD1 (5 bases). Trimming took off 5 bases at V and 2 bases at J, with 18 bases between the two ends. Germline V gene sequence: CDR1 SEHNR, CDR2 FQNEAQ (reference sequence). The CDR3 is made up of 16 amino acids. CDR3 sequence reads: CASSPPGGVGNYGYTF. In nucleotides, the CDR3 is TGTGCCAGCAGCCCACCCGGGGGGGTTGGAAACTATGGCTACACCTTC.

The DNA of the CDR3 is TGTGCCATCAGTCAGGGGCCCATGAACACTGAAGCTTTCTTT. This encodes CAISQGPMNTEAFF. J is TRBJ1-1 and V is TRBV10-3, with D tentatively TRBD1 (6 bases). From germline, CDR1 is ENHRY and CDR2 SYGVKD. The CDR3 covers 14 residues. V lost 5 bases and J 0 bases, leaving 10 bases between the germline ends.

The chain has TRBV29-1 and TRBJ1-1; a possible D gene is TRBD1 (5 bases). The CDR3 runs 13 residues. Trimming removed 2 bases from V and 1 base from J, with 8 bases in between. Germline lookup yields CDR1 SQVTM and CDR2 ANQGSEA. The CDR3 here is CSVEPQGNTEAFF. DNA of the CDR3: TGCAGCGTTGAACCCCAGGGGAACACTGAAGCTTTCTTT.

CDR3 DNA: TGTGCCAGCAGCCTTAGGGGAATAGGACAGGGCTCCGGGGAGCTGTTTTTT. Protein: CASSLRGIGQGSGELFF. The chain couples TRBV4-2 to TRBJ2-2, with TRBD1 matching over 8 bases. The germline gives CDR1 LGHNA, CDR2 YNFKEQ. The V segment lost 4 bases and the J segment 6 bases; nucleotides outside the gene matches: 13. CDR3 length: 17 residues.

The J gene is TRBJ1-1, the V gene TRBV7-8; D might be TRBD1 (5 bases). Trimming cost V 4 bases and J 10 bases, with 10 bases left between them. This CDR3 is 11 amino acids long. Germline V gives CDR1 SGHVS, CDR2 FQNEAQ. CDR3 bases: TGTGCCAGCAGCTCACAGGTGGGAGCTTTCTTT. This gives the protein CASSSQVGAFF.

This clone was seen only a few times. The CDR3 region has the DNA TGTGCCAGCCTCGCGCAGGGGGTCGGGAACACTGAAGCTTTCTTT. This gives the protein CASLAQGVGNTEAFF. The chain couples TRBV6-5 to TRBJ1-1, with 7 bases aligning to TRBD1. Trimming removed 8 bases from V and 1 base from J; junction bases left unmatched: 10. The CDR3 extends over 15 amino acids. The germline gives CDR1 MNHEY, CDR2 SVGAGI.

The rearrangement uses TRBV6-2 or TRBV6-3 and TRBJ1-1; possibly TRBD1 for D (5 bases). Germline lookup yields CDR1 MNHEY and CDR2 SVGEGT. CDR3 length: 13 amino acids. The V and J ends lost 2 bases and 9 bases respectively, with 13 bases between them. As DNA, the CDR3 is TGTGCCAGCAGTTACGACCAGGGCCTACAAGCTTTCTTT. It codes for CASSYDQGLQAFF.

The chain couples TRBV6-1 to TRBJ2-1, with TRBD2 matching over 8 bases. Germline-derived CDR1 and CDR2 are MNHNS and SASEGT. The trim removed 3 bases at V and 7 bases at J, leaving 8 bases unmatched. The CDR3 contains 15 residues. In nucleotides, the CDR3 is TGTGCCAGCAGTGACCTCGGGGGGGGCTCGAATGAGCAGTTCTTC. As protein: CASSDLGGGSNEQFF.

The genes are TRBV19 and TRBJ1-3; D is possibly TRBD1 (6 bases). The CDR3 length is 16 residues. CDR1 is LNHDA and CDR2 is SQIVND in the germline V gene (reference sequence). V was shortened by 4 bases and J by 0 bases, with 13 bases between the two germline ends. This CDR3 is CASSSEGVGSGNTIYF. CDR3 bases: TGTGCCAGTAGTAGCGAGGGGGTCGGCTCTGGAAACACCATATATTTT.

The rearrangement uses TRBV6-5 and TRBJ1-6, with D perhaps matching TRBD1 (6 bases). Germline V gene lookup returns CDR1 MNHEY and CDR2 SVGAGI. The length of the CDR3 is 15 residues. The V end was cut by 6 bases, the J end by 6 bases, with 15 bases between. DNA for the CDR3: TGTGCCAGCAGCTCAGACAGGACGGGTAATTCACCCCTCCACTTT. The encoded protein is CASSSDRTGNSPLHF.

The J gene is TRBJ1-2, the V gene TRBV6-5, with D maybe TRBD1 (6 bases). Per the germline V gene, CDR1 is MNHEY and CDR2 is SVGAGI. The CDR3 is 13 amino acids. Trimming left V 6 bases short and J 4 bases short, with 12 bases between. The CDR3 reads CASRRQASYGYTF. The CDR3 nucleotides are TGTGCCAGCAGAAGACAGGCAAGCTATGGCTACACCTTC.

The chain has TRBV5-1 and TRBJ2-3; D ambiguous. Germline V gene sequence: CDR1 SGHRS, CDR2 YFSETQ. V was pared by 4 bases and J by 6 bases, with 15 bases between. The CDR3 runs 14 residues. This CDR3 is CASSPRNSWDTQYF. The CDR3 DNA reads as TGCGCCAGCAGCCCCAGGAACAGCTGGGATACGCAGTATTTT. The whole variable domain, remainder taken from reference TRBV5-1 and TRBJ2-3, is KAGVTQTPRYLIKTRGQQVTLSCSPISGHRSVSWYQQTPGQGLQFLFEYFSETQRNKGNFPGRFSGRQFSNSRSEMNVSTLELGDSALYLCASSPRNSWDTQYFGPGTRLTVL.

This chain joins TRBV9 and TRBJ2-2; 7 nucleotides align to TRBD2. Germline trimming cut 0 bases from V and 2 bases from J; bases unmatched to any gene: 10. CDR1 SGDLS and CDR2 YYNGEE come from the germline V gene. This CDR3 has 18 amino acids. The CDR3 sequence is CASSVGRGRRGNTGELFF. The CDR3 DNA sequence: TGTGCCAGCAGCGTAGGGCGGGGGAGACGGGGAAACACCGGGGAGCTGTTTTTT.

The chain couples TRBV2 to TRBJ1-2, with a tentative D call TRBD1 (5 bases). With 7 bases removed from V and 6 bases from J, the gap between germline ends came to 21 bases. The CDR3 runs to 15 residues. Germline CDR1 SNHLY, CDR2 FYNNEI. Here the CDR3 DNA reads TGTGCCAGCACCGCGTTGGTGGTGGGGCTAGATGGCTACACCTTC. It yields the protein CASTALVVGLDGYTF.

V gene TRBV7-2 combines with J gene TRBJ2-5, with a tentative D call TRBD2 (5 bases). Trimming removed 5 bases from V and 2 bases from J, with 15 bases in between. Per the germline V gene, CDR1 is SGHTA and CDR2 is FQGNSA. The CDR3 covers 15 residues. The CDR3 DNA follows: TGTGCCAGCAGCCCGAAGCGGCGGCGGCAAGAGACCCAGTACTTC. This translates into CASSPKRRRQETQYF.

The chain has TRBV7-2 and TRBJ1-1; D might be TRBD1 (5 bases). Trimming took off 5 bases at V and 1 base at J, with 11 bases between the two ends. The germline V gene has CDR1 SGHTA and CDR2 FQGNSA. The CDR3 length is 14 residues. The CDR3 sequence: CASSPGPRNTEAFF. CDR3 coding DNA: TGTGCCAGCAGCCCAGGGCCCCGGAACACTGAAGCTTTCTTT.

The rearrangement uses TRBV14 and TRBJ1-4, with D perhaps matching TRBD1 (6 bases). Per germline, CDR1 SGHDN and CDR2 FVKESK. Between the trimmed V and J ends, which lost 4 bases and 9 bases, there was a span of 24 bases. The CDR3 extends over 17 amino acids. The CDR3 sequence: CASSPDPQGMTRKKLFF. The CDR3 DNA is TGTGCCAGCAGCCCCGACCCACAGGGAATGACTCGAAAAAAACTGTTTTTT.

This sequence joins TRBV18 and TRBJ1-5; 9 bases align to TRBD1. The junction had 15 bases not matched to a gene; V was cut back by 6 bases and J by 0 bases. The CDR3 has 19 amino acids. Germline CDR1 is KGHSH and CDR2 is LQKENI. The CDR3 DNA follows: TGTGCCAGCTCCCTTAAGAGGGGACAGGGTGGGCATAGCAATCAGCCCCAGCATTTT. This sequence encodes CASSLKRGQGGHSNQPQHF.

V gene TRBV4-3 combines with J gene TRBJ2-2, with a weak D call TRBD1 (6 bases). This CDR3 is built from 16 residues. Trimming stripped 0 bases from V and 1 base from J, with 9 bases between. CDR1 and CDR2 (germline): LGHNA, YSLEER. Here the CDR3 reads CASSQDRGMNTGELFF. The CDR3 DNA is TGCGCCAGCAGCCAAGATAGGGGGATGAACACCGGGGAGCTGTTTTTT.

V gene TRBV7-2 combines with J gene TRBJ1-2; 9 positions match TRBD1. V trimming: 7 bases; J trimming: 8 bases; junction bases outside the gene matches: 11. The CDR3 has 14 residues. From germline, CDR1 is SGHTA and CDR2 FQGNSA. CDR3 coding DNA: TGTGCCAGCACTCCCTGGGACAGGGTGGAAGGCTACACCTTC. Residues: CASTPWDRVEGYTF.